This paragraph reports one TCR beta chain. Per the authors' pipeline: Amplification with reference gene primers provided the estimates of nucleated cell counts. Clones were sequenced by immunoSEQ multiplex PCR, and TCRdb holds only the in-frame ones, with some missing. That table is the source of V, J and clone size, and D and trimming were worked out from the DNA. The sample consists of about 42,000 clones, around 84% of them appearing once. CDR3 length equals 14 residues. V gave up 5 bases and J gave up 3 bases, with 12 bases separating them. Germline CDR1 is SNHLY and CDR2 is FYNNEI. This specimen comes from a study of blood T cell repertoires in COVID-19. Whole-study context: Some COVID-19 samples were acute and others convalescent; all came from the United States, Italy and Spain. Nucleic acid was either cDNA or gDNA, and it came from T cells, B-cell-depleted T cells, or PBMCs.

The chain couples TRBV2 to TRBJ2-3; D is unclear. This TCR derives from a human donor in a cohort sampled during active COVID-19. Sequencing was performed on peripheral blood. CDR3 loop: CASSQARTTDTQYF. The CDR3, as DNA: TGTGCCAGCAGTCAGGCCCGTACTACAGATACGCAGTATTTT.